One sample yielded the 7 T cell receptor beta chains listed below, sequenced in a study of cytomegalovirus exposure and HLA in healthy donors (dated by TCRdb to 2016 to 2017). Library preparation used the immunoSEQ multiplex PCR assay. Here the immuneACCESS table is served through TCRdb, limited to in-frame sequences with V and J called. Missing clones are a known gap in these copies; in checked studies unresolved V genes cover under half, and the rest lacks a known reason. In all, the sample holds about 330,000 clones, and about 90% of those were seen once. The top ten clones comprise roughly 1.2% of the sample. The sequencing sample was made of PBMCs. The receptors stem from a woman aged 25 to 45 in good health and CMV-seropositive.

The gene calls are TRBV7-2 and TRBJ1-6; 12 nucleotides match TRBD1. The V gene's germline CDR1 is SGHTA and CDR2 FQGNSA. J was trimmed by 7 bases and V by 1 base; bases with no gene match: 5. CDR3 length equals 17 residues. The CDR3 loop reads CASSLVGTGGMNSPLHF. The CDR3 DNA sequence: TGTGCCAGCAGCTTAGTAGGGACAGGGGGCATGAATTCACCCCTCCACTTT. Full variable domain (outside the CDR3, taken from reference TRBV7-2 and TRBJ1-6): GAGVSQSPSNKVTEKGKDVELRCDPISGHTALYWYRQSLGQGLEFLIYFQGNSAPDKSGLPSDRFSAERTGGSVSTLTIQRTQQEDSAVYLCASSLVGTGGMNSPLHFGNGTRLTVT.

V and J are TRBV10-3 and TRBJ2-3; 9 bases agree with TRBD1. The CDR3 is 13 residues long. CDR1 and CDR2 (germline): ENHRY, SYGVKD. J gave up 6 bases and V 10 bases, and 8 bases lay outside the gene matches. The CDR3 loop is CATAGTGTDTQYF. The DNA for the CDR3 is TGTGCCACCGCCGGGACAGGGACTGATACGCAGTATTTT.

The J gene is TRBJ1-3, the V gene TRBV30; a weak D match, TRBD1 (6 bases). The CDR3 is made up of 14 amino acids. V was pared by 4 bases and J by 6 bases, with 16 bases between. Germline V gene sequence: CDR1 GTSNPN, CDR2 SVGIG (reference sequence). In DNA, the CDR3 is TGTGCCTGGATGGGGGCTGCGTATGAAAACACCATATATTTT. It encodes CAWMGAAYENTIYF. The full variable domain, completed using reference TRBV30 and TRBJ1-3, is SQTIHQWPATLVQPVGSPLSLECTVEGTSNPNLYWYRQAAGRGLQLLFYSVGIGQISSEVPQNLSASRPQDRQFILSSKKLLLSDSGFYLCAWMGAAYENTIYFGEGSWLTVV.

CDR3 in amino acids: CAWSEGNYEQYF. The CDR3 DNA follows: TGTGCCTGGAGTGAGGGCAACTACGAGCAGTACTTC. The chain combines TRBV30 with TRBJ2-7; D is ambiguous. The CDR3 loop spans 12 amino acids. The germline CDR1 and CDR2 sequences are GTSNPN and SVGIG (reference sequence). Deletions cut 1 base from V and 3 bases from J, with 7 bases between.

The gene calls are TRBV28 and TRBJ2-7; 10 nucleotides agree with TRBD2. Germline CDR1 and CDR2: MDHEN and SYDVKM. This CDR3 has 14 amino acids. V shed 5 bases, J shed 0 bases, and the junction held 1 base outside the gene matches. CDR3 region: CASSGTSVSYEQYF. DNA of the CDR3: TGTGCCAGCAGTGGGACTAGCGTCTCCTACGAGCAGTACTTC.

The chain joins TRBV7-3 to TRBJ2-5; D gene unclear. Germline assignment: CDR1 SGHTA and CDR2 FQGTGA. The CDR3 loop spans 13 amino acids. Between the trimmed V and J ends, which lost 1 base and 3 bases, there was a span of 6 bases. The CDR3: CASSLRLKETQYF. The CDR3 DNA reads as TGTGCCAGCAGCTTAAGGCTTAAAGAGACCCAGTACTTC.

The chain links TRBV5-6 to TRBJ1-6; D is uncertain. The length of the CDR3 is 15 residues. Germline V gene data show CDR1 as SGHDT and CDR2 as YYEEEE. V lost 0 bases to trimming and J lost 9 bases, with 13 bases between them. The CDR3 reads CASSLGKYVGSPLHF. The DNA for the CDR3 is TGTGCCAGCAGCTTGGGCAAATACGTTGGTTCACCCCTCCACTTT.